The table lists the clone carrying this T cell receptor beta chain with a few counts. The record originates from a study of blood T cell repertoires in COVID-19. Study context: Specimens from acute and convalescent COVID-19 originated in the United States, Italy and Spain. PBMCs, B-cell-depleted T cells, or T cells provided the cDNA or gDNA that made up the material.

In the original processing: Reference gene primers were amplified, and this amplification served to estimate nucleated cell counts. TCRdb's copy holds only in-frame clones and misses some; the assay was immunoSEQ multiplex PCR. The DNA gave D and trimming, while V, J and clone size come from that table. The repertoire has about 79,000 clones, roughly 91% of them found once; the top ten carry around 13%. V dropped 0 bases and J dropped 4; count of bases not matched to a gene: 6. The CDR3 totals 15 residues. Germline assignment: CDR1 GTSNPN and CDR2 SVGIG (reference sequence). The TCR comes from a man between 65 and 85 years old with active or convalescent COVID-19. This chain uses TRBV30 with TRBJ2-3, with 8 bases aligning to TRBD1. The sequencing input was peripheral blood. The chain's CDR3 is CAWSVWDRPPDTQYF. CDR3 in DNA: TGTGCCTGGAGTGTATGGGACAGGCCTCCAGATACGCAGTATTTT.